Listed below are T cell receptor beta chains from one sample, sequenced in a study of shared T cell receptors in the human thymus. Here immunoSEQ multiplex PCR was the method, and the copy in TCRdb shows in-frame clones only, minus some. The repertoire holds 450,000 to 650,000 clones, more than 75% seen once, with roughly 0.013% in the top ten. The same sample was also used in a study of human thymus T cells.

The sample was thymocytes. Receptor source: a boy in the first two years of life with a congenital heart defect. CDR3s include the opening cysteine and the closing phenylalanine or tryptophan. Each record gives: V gene, J gene, CDR3 protein.

V gene: TRBV6-1
J gene: TRBJ2-7
CDR3 protein: CASSEWDLYEQYF

V gene: TRBV5-8
J gene: TRBJ2-7
CDR3 protein: CASSDTLSAYEQYF

V gene: TRBV19
J gene: TRBJ2-7
CDR3 protein: CASSSGTLAGGYEQYF

V gene: TRBV5-1
J gene: TRBJ2-7
CDR3 protein: CASSLGLDRIYEQYF

V gene: TRBV5-1
J gene: TRBJ2-7
CDR3 protein: CASSLDISGSDSPYEQYF

V gene: TRBV4-1
J gene: TRBJ2-3
CDR3 protein: CASSQERGRGTDTQYF

V gene: TRBV30
J gene: TRBJ2-1
CDR3 protein: CAWRAEATNNEQFF

V gene: TRBV4-2
J gene: TRBJ2-7
CDR3 protein: CASSQKRWTGGYEQYF

V gene: TRBV4-3
J gene: TRBJ2-3
CDR3 protein: CASSQAGLAGLTDTQYF

V gene: TRBV6-1
J gene: TRBJ2-3
CDR3 protein: CASTGLADSTDTQYF

V gene: TRBV27
J gene: TRBJ2-7
CDR3 protein: CASSSLARSYEQYF

V gene: TRBV4-3
J gene: TRBJ2-7
CDR3 protein: CASSQEWSSYEQYF

V gene: TRBV25-1
J gene: TRBJ2-5
CDR3 protein: CASSTRETQYF

V gene: TRBV27
J gene: TRBJ1-1
CDR3 protein: CASSLRKSRDSNTEAFF

V gene: TRBV2
J gene: TRBJ1-3
CDR3 protein: CASSATGGPGNTIYF

V gene: TRBV6-6
J gene: TRBJ2-7
CDR3 protein: CASSYEREGYEQYF

V gene: TRBV14
J gene: TRBJ2-1
CDR3 protein: CASSQGTSGSHEQFF

V gene: TRBV15
J gene: TRBJ2-5
CDR3 protein: CATSRDTEGGHRETQYF

V gene: TRBV27
J gene: TRBJ2-7
CDR3 protein: CASSPGTGFEALLYEQYF

V gene: TRBV25-1
J gene: TRBJ2-7
CDR3 protein: CASSNDREYEQYF

V gene: TRBV19
J gene: TRBJ1-1
CDR3 protein: CASSFRGRTEAFF

V gene: TRBV27
J gene: TRBJ2-5
CDR3 protein: CASSFRIQETQYF

V gene: TRBV19
J gene: TRBJ2-7
CDR3 protein: CASSSSSGGEPTYEQYF

V gene: TRBV5-6
J gene: TRBJ2-5
CDR3 protein: CASSFLAGTPLGETQYF

V gene: TRBV15
J gene: TRBJ2-7
CDR3 protein: CATSSHHGEMYEQYF

V gene: TRBV11-2
J gene: TRBJ2-7
CDR3 protein: CASSLDHRVGEQYF

V gene: TRBV6-5
J gene: TRBJ2-5
CDR3 protein: CASRGDTQETQYF

V gene: TRBV4-1
J gene: .
CDR3 protein: CASSQGFGRSSSYEQYF

V gene: TRBV5-8
J gene: TRBJ2-1
CDR3 protein: CASISRTGRDREQFF

V gene: TRBV6-5
J gene: TRBJ2-5
CDR3 protein: CASSPGTGEETQYF

V gene: TRBV7-3
J gene: TRBJ1-1
CDR3 protein: CASSPRGGVAKMNTEAFF

V gene: TRBV2
J gene: TRBJ1-4
CDR3 protein: CASSGERPETTNEKLFF

V gene: TRBV5-6
J gene: TRBJ1-2
CDR3 protein: CASSSDREGYTF

V gene: TRBV6-1
J gene: TRBJ2-7
CDR3 protein: CASSGAEGKGEQYF

V gene: TRBV19
J gene: TRBJ2-7
CDR3 protein: CASSPGNRENIRAYEQYF

V gene: TRBV5-1
J gene: TRBJ1-5
CDR3 protein: CASSLANRDRGLEPQHF

V gene: TRBV4-3
J gene: TRBJ2-3
CDR3 protein: CASTEAGTSGSTYTQYF

V gene: TRBV27
J gene: TRBJ2-7
CDR3 protein: CASSSGLATYEQYF

V gene: TRBV2
J gene: TRBJ2-7
CDR3 protein: CASSGGQGVHSSYEQYF

V gene: TRBV30
J gene: TRBJ2-2
CDR3 protein: CAWSVAEPSNTGELFF

V gene: TRBV6-1
J gene: TRBJ1-5
CDR3 protein: CASSASETGPQPPHRQPQHF

V gene: TRBV7-9
J gene: TRBJ2-5
CDR3 protein: CASSSYRTLGKQETQYF

V gene: TRBV7-9
J gene: TRBJ2-7
CDR3 protein: CASSPRQGQGNEQYF

V gene: TRBV5-1
J gene: TRBJ2-7
CDR3 protein: CASSLGRGEFHEQYF

V gene: TRBV28
J gene: TRBJ2-7
CDR3 protein: CASSPSPFLGAEGYEQYF

V gene: TRBV4-3
J gene: TRBJ2-2
CDR3 protein: CASTEGMGTGELFF

V gene: TRBV5-1
J gene: TRBJ2-7
CDR3 protein: CASSDRTGHTYEQYF

V gene: TRBV4-3
J gene: TRBJ2-1
CDR3 protein: CASSQPLASEQFF

V gene: TRBV28
J gene: TRBJ2-7
CDR3 protein: CASRGQECYGQYF

V gene: TRBV5-1
J gene: TRBJ1-1
CDR3 protein: CASSLGGTGRNTEAFF

V gene: TRBV6-1
J gene: TRBJ2-7
CDR3 protein: CASSLPTSVDEQYF

V gene: TRBV19
J gene: TRBJ1-2
CDR3 protein: CASSAGRYGYTF

V gene: TRBV4-3
J gene: TRBJ2-2
CDR3 protein: CASSQERLATGELFF